The TCR beta chain described here comes from a study of cytomegalovirus exposure and HLA in healthy donors. This clone was seen just once. Primers included in the PCR were 60 Vbeta and 13 Jbeta primers. TCRdb's table, derived via immunoSEQ multiplex PCR, lists solely in-frame clones and lacks some. The table lists about 190,000 clones, about 90% of them singletons. CDR3 length: 11 residues. V was shortened by 8 bases and J by 15 bases, with 17 bases between the two germline ends. Germline V gene data show CDR1 as MGHRA and CDR2 as YSYEKL. The chain has TRBV4-1 and TRBJ2-1; TRBD2 is a possible D gene (6 bases). Sequencing used PBMCs. This TCR was sampled from a boy aged 2 to 10 in good health and CMV-seronegative. The CDR3 DNA reads TGCGCCAGCGGTACTAGCCTAATTTCGTTCTTC. It translates to CASGTSLISFF.